The T cell receptor (beta chain) under discussion was sequenced for a study of blood T cell repertoires in COVID-19. In the study overall: Spain, Italy and the United States supplied samples that represented acute and convalescent COVID-19.

Per germline, CDR1 SGHTA and CDR2 FQGNSA. Losses at the gene ends were 7 bases for V and 6 bases for J; bases not matched to a gene: 10. This CDR3 region has 15 residues. Original analysis: Reference gene primers were amplified, and this amplification served to estimate nucleated cell counts. The method was immunoSEQ multiplex PCR; TCRdb's version includes in-frame clones alone and lacks a portion of them. V, J and clone size derive from that table, while D and trimming were established from the DNA sequence. The sample has over 150,000 clones; approximately 81% are singletons. The sample taken for sequencing was peripheral blood. The origin of this receptor is a woman aged 55-69 years with COVID-19, enrolled during active disease. V usage is TRBV7-2 and J usage is TRBJ2-1; 9 bases are a match to TRBD2. The CDR3 nucleotides read TGTGCCAGCAACCTTTACGGCGGGGGGGGCAATGAGCAGTTCTTC. Residues: CASNLYGGGGNEQFF.